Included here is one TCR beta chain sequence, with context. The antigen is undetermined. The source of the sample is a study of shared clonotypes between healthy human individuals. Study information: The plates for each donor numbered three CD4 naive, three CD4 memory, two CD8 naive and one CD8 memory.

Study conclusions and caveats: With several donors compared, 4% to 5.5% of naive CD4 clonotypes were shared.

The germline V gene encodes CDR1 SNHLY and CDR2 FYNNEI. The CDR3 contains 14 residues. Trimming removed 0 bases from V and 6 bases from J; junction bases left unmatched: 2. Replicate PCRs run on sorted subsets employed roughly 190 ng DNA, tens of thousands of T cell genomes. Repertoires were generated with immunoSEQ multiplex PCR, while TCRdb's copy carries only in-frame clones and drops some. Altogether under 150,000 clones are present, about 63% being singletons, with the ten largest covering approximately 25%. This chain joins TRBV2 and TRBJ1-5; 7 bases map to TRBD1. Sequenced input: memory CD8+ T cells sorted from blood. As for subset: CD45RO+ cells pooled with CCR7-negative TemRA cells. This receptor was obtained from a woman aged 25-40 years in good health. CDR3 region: CASSEAPGGQPQHF. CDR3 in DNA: TGTGCCAGCAGTGAAGCGCCAGGGGGTCAGCCCCAGCATTTT.